This T cell receptor beta chain was identified in a study of naive and memory T cell subsets. This clonotype was picked up a small number of times. What it binds is not known. Germline CDR1 and CDR2: SGHTA and FQGTGA. The CDR3 consists of 14 residues. With V trimmed by 3 bases and J by 5 bases, 3 bases remained unmatched. Treatment defined: skin biopsy from PPD injection site in Mantoux-positive individual. A UMI-containing oligonucleotide was joined by 3' ligation to the TCR cDNA template. Biopsied sites were PPD injections in people with a positive Mantoux test. Ligated cDNA underwent four rounds of PCR with nested alpha and beta constant region primers and SP2. Alpha and beta constant region primers primed reverse transcription for blood and skin samples. TCRdb used MiXCR to reprocess the UMI-ligation and nested PCR reads, holding one entry per CDR3 protein. The table records 25,000 to 35,000 distinct CDR3 sequences, more than 6.5% of them present only once.

Study-level results: Potentially, T cell activation and differentiation skew this RNA-based measurement. Reportedly, tuberculin skin test sites gave far more TCRs than other biopsies.

V and J are TRBV7-3 and TRBJ1-1, with TRBD1 identical over 10 bases. Here the sequenced sample was skin, taken from a tuberculin skin test site. The clonotype originates from an adult in good health. This CDR3 reads CASSLGTGATEAFF. CDR3 sequence (DNA): TGTGCCAGCAGCTTGGGGACAGGGGCTACTGAAGCTTTCTTT. The full variable domain, completed using reference TRBV7-3 and TRBJ1-1, is GAGVSQTPSNKVTEKGKYVELRCDPISGHTALYWYRQSLGQGPEFLIYFQGTGAADDSGLPNDRFFAVRPEGSVSTLKIQRTERGDSAVYLCASSLGTGATEAFFGQGTRLTVV.